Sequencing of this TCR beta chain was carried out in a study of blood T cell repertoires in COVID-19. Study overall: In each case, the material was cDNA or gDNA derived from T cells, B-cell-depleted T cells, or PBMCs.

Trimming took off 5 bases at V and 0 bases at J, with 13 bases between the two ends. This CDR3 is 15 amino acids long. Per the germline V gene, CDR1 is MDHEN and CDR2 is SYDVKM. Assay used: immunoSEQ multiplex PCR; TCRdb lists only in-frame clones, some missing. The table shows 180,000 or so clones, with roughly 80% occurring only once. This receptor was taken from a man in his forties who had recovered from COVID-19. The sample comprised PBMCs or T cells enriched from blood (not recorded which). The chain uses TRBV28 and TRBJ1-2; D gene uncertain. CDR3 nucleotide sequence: TGTGCCAGCAGTCCCTACGTCCGCCCTAACTATGGCTACACCTTC. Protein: CASSPYVRPNYGYTF.